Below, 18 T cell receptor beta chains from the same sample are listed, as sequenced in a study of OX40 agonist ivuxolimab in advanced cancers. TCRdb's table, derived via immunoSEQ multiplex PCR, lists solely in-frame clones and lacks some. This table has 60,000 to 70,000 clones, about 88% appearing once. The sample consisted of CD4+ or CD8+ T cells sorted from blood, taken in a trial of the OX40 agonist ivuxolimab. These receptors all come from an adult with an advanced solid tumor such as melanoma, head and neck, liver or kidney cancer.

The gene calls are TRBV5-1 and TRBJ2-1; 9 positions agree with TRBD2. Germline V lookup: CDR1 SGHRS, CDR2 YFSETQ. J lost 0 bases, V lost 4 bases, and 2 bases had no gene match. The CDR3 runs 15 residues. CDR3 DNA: TGCGCCAGCAGCGTTAGCGGGGGCTCCTACAATGAGCAGTTCTTC. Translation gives CASSVSGGSYNEQFF.

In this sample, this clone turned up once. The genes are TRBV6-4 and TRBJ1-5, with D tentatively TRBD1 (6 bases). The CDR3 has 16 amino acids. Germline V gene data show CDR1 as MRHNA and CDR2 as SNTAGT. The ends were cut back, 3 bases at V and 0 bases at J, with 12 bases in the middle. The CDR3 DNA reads TGTGCCAGCAGTGAAAGGGGACAATATAGCAATCAGCCCCAGCATTTT. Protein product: CASSERGQYSNQPQHF.

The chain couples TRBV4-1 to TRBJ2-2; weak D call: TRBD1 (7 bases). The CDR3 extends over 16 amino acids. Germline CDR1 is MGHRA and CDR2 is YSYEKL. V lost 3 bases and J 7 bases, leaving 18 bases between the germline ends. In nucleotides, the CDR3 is TGCGCCAGCAGCCAGGCCGACAGGGCGGGGAACGGGGAGCTGTTTTTT. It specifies CASSQADRAGNGELFF.

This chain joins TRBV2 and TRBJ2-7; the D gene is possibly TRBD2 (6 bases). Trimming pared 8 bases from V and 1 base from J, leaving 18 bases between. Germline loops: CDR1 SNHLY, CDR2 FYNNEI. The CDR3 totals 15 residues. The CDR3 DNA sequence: TGTGCCAGCGGGAGGTCGGGGGTTGTGTCCTACGAGCAGTACTTC. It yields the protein CASGRSGVVSYEQYF.

The chain's CDR3 is CASSLVQLNTEAFF. The CDR3 DNA sequence: TGTGCCAGCAGTTTGGTGCAGCTTAACACTGAAGCTTTCTTT. The chain joins TRBV28 to TRBJ1-1; D gene unclear. CDR1 and CDR2 from the germline V gene are MDHEN and SYDVKM. Trimming cost V 3 bases and J 2 bases, with 10 bases left between them. The CDR3 covers 14 residues.

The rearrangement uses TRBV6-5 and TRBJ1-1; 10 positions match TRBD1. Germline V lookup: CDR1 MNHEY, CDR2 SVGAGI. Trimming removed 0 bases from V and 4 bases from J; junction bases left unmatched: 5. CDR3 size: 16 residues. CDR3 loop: CASSYSPGQGGTEAFF. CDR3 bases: TGTGCCAGCAGTTACTCGCCCGGACAGGGGGGCACTGAAGCTTTCTTT.

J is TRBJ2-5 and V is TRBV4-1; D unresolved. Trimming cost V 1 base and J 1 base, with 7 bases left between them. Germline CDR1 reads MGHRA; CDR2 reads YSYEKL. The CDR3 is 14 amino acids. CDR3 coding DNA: TGCGCCAGCAGCCAAGGACACACCCAAGAGACCCAGTACTTC. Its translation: CASSQGHTQETQYF.

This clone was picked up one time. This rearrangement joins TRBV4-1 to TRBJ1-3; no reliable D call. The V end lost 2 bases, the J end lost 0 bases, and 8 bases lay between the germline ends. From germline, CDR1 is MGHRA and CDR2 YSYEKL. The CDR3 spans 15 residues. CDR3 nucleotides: TGCGCCAGCAGCCAACAGGAACGCTCTGGAAACACCATATATTTT. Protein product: CASSQQERSGNTIYF.

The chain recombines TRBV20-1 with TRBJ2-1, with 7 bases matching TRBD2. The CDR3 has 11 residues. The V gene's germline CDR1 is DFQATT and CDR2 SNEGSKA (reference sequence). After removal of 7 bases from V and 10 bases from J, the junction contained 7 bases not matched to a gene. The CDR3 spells CSVTSVREQFF. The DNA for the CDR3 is TGCAGTGTTACTAGCGTACGGGAGCAGTTCTTC.

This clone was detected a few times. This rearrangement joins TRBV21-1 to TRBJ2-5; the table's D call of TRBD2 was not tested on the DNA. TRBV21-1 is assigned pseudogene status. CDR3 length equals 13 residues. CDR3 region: CASWQRPQETQYF. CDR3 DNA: TGTGCCAGTTGGCAGCGGCCACAAGAGACCCAGTACTTC.

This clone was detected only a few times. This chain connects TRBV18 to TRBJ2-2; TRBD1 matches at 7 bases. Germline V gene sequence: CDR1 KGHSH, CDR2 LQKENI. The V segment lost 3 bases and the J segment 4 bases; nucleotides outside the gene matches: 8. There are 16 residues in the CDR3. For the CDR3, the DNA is TGTGCCAGCTCACCGGACAGGCACTATGTCACCGGGGAGCTGTTTTTT. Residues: CASSPDRHYVTGELFF.

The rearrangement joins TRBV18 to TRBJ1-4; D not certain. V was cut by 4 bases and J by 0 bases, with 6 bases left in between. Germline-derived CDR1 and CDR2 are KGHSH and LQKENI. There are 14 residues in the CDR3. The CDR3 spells CASSHSATNEKLFF. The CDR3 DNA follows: TGTGCCAGCTCACACAGCGCAACTAATGAAAAACTGTTTTTT.

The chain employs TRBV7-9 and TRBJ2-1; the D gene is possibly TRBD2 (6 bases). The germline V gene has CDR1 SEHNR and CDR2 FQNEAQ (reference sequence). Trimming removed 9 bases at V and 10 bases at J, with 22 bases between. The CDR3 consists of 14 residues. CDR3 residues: CARSKVAANGEQFF. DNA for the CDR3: TGTGCCAGATCCAAGGTAGCGGCAAACGGCGAGCAGTTCTTC.

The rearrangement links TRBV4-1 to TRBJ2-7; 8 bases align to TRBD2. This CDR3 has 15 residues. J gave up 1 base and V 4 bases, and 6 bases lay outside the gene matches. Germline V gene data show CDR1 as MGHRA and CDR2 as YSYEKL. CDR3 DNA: TGCGCCAGCAGCCCGACCAGCGGGGGTTCCTACGAGCAGTACTTC. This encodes CASSPTSGGSYEQYF.

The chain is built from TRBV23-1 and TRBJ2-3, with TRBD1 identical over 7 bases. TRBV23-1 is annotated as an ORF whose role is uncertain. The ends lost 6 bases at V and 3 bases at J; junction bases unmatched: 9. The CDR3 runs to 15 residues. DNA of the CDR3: TGCGCCAGCAGGATCGGGACAGCGGAAACAGATACGCAGTATTTT. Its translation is CASRIGTAETDTQYF.

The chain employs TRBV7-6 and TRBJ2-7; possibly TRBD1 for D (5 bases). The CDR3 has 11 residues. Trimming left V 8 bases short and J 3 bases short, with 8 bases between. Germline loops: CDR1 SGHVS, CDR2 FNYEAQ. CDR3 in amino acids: CASGAFYEQYF. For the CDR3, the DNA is TGTGCCAGCGGGGCGTTCTACGAGCAGTACTTC.

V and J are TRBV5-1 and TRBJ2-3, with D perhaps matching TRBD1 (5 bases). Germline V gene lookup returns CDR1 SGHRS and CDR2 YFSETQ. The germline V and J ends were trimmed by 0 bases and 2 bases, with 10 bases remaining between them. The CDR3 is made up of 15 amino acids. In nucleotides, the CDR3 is TGCGCCAGCAGCTTGGGGGCAGGGCTCACAGATACGCAGTATTTT. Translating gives CASSLGAGLTDTQYF.

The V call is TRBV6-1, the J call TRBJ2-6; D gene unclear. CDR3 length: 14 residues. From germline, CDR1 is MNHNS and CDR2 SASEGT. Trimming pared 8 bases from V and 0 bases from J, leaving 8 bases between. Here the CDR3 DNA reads TGTGCCAGCCTCCGTGGCTCTGGGGCCAACGTCCTGACTTTC. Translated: CASLRGSGANVLTF.